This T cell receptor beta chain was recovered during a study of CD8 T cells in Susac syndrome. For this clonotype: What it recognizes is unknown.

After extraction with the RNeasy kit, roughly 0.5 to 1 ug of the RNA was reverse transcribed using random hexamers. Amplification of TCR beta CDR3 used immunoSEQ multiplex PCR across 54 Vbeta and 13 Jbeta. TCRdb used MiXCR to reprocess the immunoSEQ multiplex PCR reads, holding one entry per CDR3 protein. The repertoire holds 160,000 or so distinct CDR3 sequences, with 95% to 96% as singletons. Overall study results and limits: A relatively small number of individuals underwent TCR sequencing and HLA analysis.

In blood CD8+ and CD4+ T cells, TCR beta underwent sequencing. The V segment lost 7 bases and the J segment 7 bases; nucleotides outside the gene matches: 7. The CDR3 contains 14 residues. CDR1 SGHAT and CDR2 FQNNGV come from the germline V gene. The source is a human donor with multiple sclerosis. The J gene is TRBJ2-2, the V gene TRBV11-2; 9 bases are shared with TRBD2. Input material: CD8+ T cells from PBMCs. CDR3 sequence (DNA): TGTGCCAGCAACTATCTAGCGGGGTTCGGGGAGCTGTTTTTT. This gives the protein CASNYLAGFGELFF.